Listed below are T cell receptor beta chains from one sample, sequenced in a study of T cell repertoires in cytomegalovirus infection. From the reads, TCRdb called clonotypes with MiXCR, one entry per CDR3 protein. This sample has about 130,000 distinct CDR3 sequences, with less than 9.5% found just once. Material: PBMCs. The receptors derive from a human donor in good health (CMV status not recorded). Some clones in this sample may be carry-over from other donors' samples. Both conserved end residues are part of each CDR3. Fields, in order: CDR3 length, V gene, J gene, CDR3 protein.

length: 15; V: TRBV2; J: TRBJ2-5; CDR3: CASSDGQGGQETQYF
length: 16; V: TRBV9; J: TRBJ2-7; CDR3: CASSGEGRRIPYEQYF
length: 12; V: TRBV20-1; J: TRBJ2-1; CDR3: CSAEGRVNEQFF
length: 13; V: TRBV6-5; J: TRBJ1-1; CDR3: CASNIGMNTEAFF
length: 14; V: TRBV20-1; J: TRBJ1-1; CDR3: CSARVLGQNTEAFF
length: 13; V: TRBV7-2; J: TRBJ1-1; CDR3: CASSLHWDTEAFF
length: 17; V: TRBV28; J: TRBJ2-5; CDR3: CASSLLRSGAGRETQYF
length: 13; V: TRBV20-1; J: TRBJ2-3; CDR3: CSALDSNTDTQYF
length: 13; V: TRBV7-9; J: TRBJ1-1; CDR3: CASSHGTGLTAFF
length: 18; V: TRBV20-1; J: TRBJ2-3; CDR3: CSARDFLAFAGVADTQYF
length: 13; V: TRBV2; J: TRBJ1-2; CDR3: CASKKGENYGYTF
length: 15; V: TRBV12-3/TRBV12-4; J: TRBJ2-5; CDR3: CASSLTGEGGETQYF
length: 15; V: TRBV7-2; J: TRBJ2-3; CDR3: CASSLAGGGVDTQYF
length: 14; V: TRBV7-9; J: TRBJ2-3; CDR3: CASSLQGAADTQYF
length: 15; V: TRBV19; J: TRBJ1-2; CDR3: CASQRAPRTNYGYTF
length: 14; V: TRBV7-9; J: TRBJ1-5; CDR3: CASSSMYSNQPQHF
length: 13; V: TRBV7-2; J: TRBJ2-5; CDR3: CASSSPGQETQYF
length: 13; V: TRBV3-1; J: TRBJ1-2; CDR3: CASSPQGAEGYTF
length: 13; V: TRBV7-6; J: TRBJ2-7; CDR3: CASSIGASYEQYF
length: 19; V: TRBV27; J: TRBJ2-6; CDR3: CASSPWPGQEISGANVLTF
length: 15; V: TRBV28; J: TRBJ2-2; CDR3: CASSWTGMVTGELFF
length: 15; V: TRBV7-2; J: TRBJ1-5; CDR3: CASSSWPRSNQPQHF
length: 13; V: TRBV2; J: TRBJ2-7; CDR3: CASSEVSGYEQYF
length: 13; V: TRBV12-3/TRBV12-4; J: TRBJ1-2; CDR3: CASSWTDNYGYTF
length: 13; V: TRBV20-1; J: TRBJ1-5; CDR3: CSARQGANQPQHF
length: 13; V: TRBV7-9; J: TRBJ1-4; CDR3: CASRKGGNEKLFF
length: 14; V: TRBV7-8; J: TRBJ1-1; CDR3: CASSLDGTNTEAFF
length: 17; V: TRBV19; J: TRBJ2-3; CDR3: CASSSSRQGAWVDTQYF
length: 17; V: TRBV7-3; J: TRBJ1-3; CDR3: CASSPRGDTYSGNTIYF
length: 16; V: TRBV5-1; J: TRBJ2-3; CDR3: CASSSGGRTSTDTQYF
length: 16; V: TRBV2; J: TRBJ1-2; CDR3: CASSESRQGARYGYTF
length: 14; V: TRBV3-1; J: TRBJ2-1; CDR3: CASSQVGGPDEQFF
length: 15; V: TRBV12-3/TRBV12-4; J: TRBJ2-2; CDR3: CASILGQGVTGELFF
length: 15; V: TRBV5-1; J: TRBJ2-1; CDR3: CASEPGTASYNEQFF
length: 14; V: TRBV5-6; J: TRBJ2-7; CDR3: CASSLFTGTYEQYF
length: 14; V: TRBV9; J: TRBJ1-1; CDR3: CASSVQSPNTEAFF
length: 14; V: TRBV28; J: TRBJ2-3; CDR3: CASSPRLGTDTQYF
length: 15; V: TRBV28; J: TRBJ1-1; CDR3: CASSFPGARISEAFF
length: 16; V: TRBV28; J: TRBJ2-7; CDR3: CASTRAAGRATYEQYF
length: 14; V: TRBV20-1; J: TRBJ1-1; CDR3: CSASKDTSNTEAFF
length: 16; V: TRBV7-9; J: TRBJ1-4; CDR3: CASSPGGRATNEKLFF
length: 11; V: TRBV2; J: TRBJ2-5; CDR3: CASSVGETQYF
length: 15; V: TRBV2; J: TRBJ2-1; CDR3: CASISLRGSYNEQFF
length: 15; V: TRBV19; J: TRBJ2-1; CDR3: CASSIPPGSYNEQFF
length: 14; V: TRBV12-3/TRBV12-4; J: TRBJ1-1; CDR3: CASSLMEANTEAFF